This TCR beta chain was retrieved from a study of CD8+ T cells in alopecia areata. This sample's treatment: oral pan-JAK inhibitor, 5-10 mg twice daily. Study results and caveats: Lesional scalp, especially alopecia totalis/universalis, showed higher clonality than normal scalp.

With regard to this clone: Its antigen remains unidentified.

This CDR3 comprises 13 residues. V lost 0 bases, J lost 5 bases, and 8 bases lay in between. The V gene's germline CDR1 is GTSNPN and CDR2 SVGIG (reference sequence). Sequencing relied on a cDNA template that was reverse transcribed from extracted RNA. TCRdb's copy holds only in-frame clones and misses some; the assay was immunoSEQ multiplex PCR. The sample contains 180,000 or so clones, 58% of which appear only once. The source is a human donor with alopecia areata. The V gene is TRBV30, the J gene TRBJ1-5; D gene uncertain. The sequencing used CD4+ T cells sorted from blood, collected at week 24, from a patient treated with tofacitinib. CDR3 DNA sequence: TGTGCCTGGAGTGTACAAAGTTATCAGCCCCAGCATTTT. It translates to CAWSVQSYQPQHF.